The present T cell receptor beta chain was sequenced within a study of blood T cell repertoires in COVID-19 (dated by TCRdb to the early 2020s). In terms of the full investigation: Collaborator samples came from the United States, Italy and Spain and covered acute and convalescent phases of COVID-19. HLA class I and class II types, where available, came from metadata supplied by the sample provider rather than from assay-based typing. The samples were drawn from the first 160 participants of the ongoing ImmuneRACE study and from 950 to 1,500 subjects provided by 6 global collaborators. The material from the prospective study consisted of cDNA or gDNA derived from T cells, B-cell-depleted T cells, or PBMCs. A freely available public database, intended as a resource for researchers studying the immune response to SARS-CoV-2, is where the repertoires were released. The sample metadata nearly always contained a de-identified subject ID, COVID-19 status, age in years and sex. The dataset comprised deeply sampled blood TCRbeta repertoires from subjects exposed to, actively infected with, or recovered from COVID-19.

The collaborating institutions used their own protocols to collect whole blood in K2EDTA tubes. For TCRbeta analysis, collaborators shipped samples in one of three forms: frozen whole blood, isolated PBMCs, or DNA extracted from either of those sample types. Study-wide conclusions, independent of this receptor: The quantity of clinical and demographic metadata differed by source and by participant and was supplied without curation.

TCRbeta CDR3 regions were amplified from genomic DNA by means of the immunoSEQ Assay, a bias-controlled multiplex PCR. On the study's bioinformatics: The number of nucleated cells in each sample was estimated from the amplification of reference gene primers within the assay. To quantify the absolute abundance of each unique TCRbeta CDR3 rearrangement, sequence reads were collapsed and filtered. For each sample, productive Simpson clonality was calculated as the square root of Simpson's diversity index across productive rearrangements. As stored in TCRdb, this immuneACCESS dataset retains in-frame rearrangements with V and J assigned. A fraction of the clones does not appear; measured against another copy, unresolved V genes explain less than half of the discrepancy, and the remainder lacks a known reason. That table is the source of V, J and clone size, and D and trimming were worked out from the DNA. This sample has around 68,000 clones in its table, and 88% of those were observed once. 2% to 2.5% of the sample goes to the ten largest clones.

The germline V gene encodes CDR1 SGHTA and CDR2 FQGNSA. V is reduced by 1 base and J by 2 bases, leaving a spacing of 9 bases between them. From the cysteine up to the phenylalanine, the CDR3 has a length of 15 residues. Only the CDR3 part of the read is kept: 45 bases, read in frame from the first base. With regard to this clone: Its antigen remains unidentified. Base-call qualities are not available, and no considerably larger clone is one nucleotide away. The sample has other DNA sequences that encode this CDR3 too.

The TCR sequence derives from a human donor in a cohort sampled during active COVID-19. The specimen sequenced was peripheral blood. The chain employs TRBV7-2 and TRBJ1-5, with no confident D gene call. The nucleotide sequence is TGTGCCAGCAGCTTAGGGGCAGGTGGCAATCAGCCCCAGCATTTT. Its coded protein is CASSLGAGGNQPQHF.